The clone carrying this T cell receptor beta chain was found a few times. Antigen unknown. The data are from a study of early T cells in non-severe SARS-CoV-2 infection. Study-wide background: The input, bulk RNA from unsorted whole blood, was sequenced, and chains were unpaired.

Study-wide findings and caveats: In VDJdb matching, anti-spike CD8 responses were favored while private and CD4 specificities went missing.

Researchers attached unique molecular identifiers to individual cDNA molecules. TCRdb reprocessed the 5' RACE reads via MiXCR and lists one record per CDR3 protein. Among 30,000 to 40,000 distinct CDR3 sequences listed, over 4.5% were seen once. CDR1 is MNHEY, CDR2 SVGAGI, per germline. V gave up 6 bases and J gave up 8 bases, with 13 bases separating them. The CDR3 spans 13 residues. The sample taken for sequencing was whole blood. The receptor was derived from an adult who was a healthcare worker with PCR-confirmed SARS-CoV-2 infection or an uninfected control (not recorded which). The V call is TRBV6-5, the J call TRBJ2-2; the D is unclear. The CDR3 nucleotides read TGTGCCAGCAGGAGCAGTTGGGCAGGGGAGCTGTTTTTT. This codes for CASRSSWAGELFF.